This T cell receptor beta chain was captured in a study of cytomegalovirus exposure and HLA in healthy donors. Study-level information: HLA-typed donors contributed 80 million or so unique TCRs, which were held in an early data release.

The PCR ran on 60 Vbeta and 13 Jbeta primers. The assay was immunoSEQ multiplex PCR, and TCRdb's table has in-frame clones only and misses some. Of some 190,000 clones listed, over 75% are singletons. Study results and caveats: Cytomegalovirus-associated status was assigned to 150 to 200 TCR beta chains.

A remark on this clone: Its antigen is currently unknown.

This receptor was taken from a man between 18 and 35 years old in good health and CMV-seronegative. The sequencing input was PBMCs.

The CDR3 region is CASSEIDSTYEQYF. DNA for the CDR3: TGCGCCAGCAGTGAGATAGACAGCACCTACGAGCAGTACTTC. V usage is TRBV10-2 and J usage is TRBJ2-7; a possible D gene is TRBD1 (5 bases). V was clipped by 2 bases and J by 2 bases, with 10 bases between them. Germline-derived CDR1 and CDR2 are WSHSY and SAAADI. CDR3 length equals 14 residues.